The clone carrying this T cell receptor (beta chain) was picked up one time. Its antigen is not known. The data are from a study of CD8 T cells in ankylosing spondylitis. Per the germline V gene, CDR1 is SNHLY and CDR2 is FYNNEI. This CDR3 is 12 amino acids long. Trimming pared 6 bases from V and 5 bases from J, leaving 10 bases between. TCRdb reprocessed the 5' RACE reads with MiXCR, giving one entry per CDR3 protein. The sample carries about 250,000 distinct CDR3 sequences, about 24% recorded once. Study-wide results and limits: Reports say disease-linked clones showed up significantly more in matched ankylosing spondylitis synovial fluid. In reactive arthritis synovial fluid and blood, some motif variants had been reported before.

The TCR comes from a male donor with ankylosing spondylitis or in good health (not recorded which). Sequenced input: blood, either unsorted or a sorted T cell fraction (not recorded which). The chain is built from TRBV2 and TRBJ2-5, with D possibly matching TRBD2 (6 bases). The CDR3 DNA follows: TGTGCCAGCAGCATAGGGAGGGAGACCCAGTACTTC. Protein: CASSIGRETQYF. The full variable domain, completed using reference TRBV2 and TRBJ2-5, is EPEVTQTPSHQVTQMGQEVILRCVPISNHLYFYWYRQILGQKVEFLVSFYNNEISEKSEIFDDQFSVERPDGSNFTLKIRSTKLEDSAMYFCASSIGRETQYFGPGTRLLVL.